Below, one TCR beta chain is given with its context. Primers included in the PCR were 60 Vbeta and 13 Jbeta primers. TCRdb's copy holds only in-frame clones and misses some; the assay was immunoSEQ multiplex PCR. The sample has approximately 100,000 clones, 78% seen once. The sample comes from a study of cytomegalovirus exposure and HLA in healthy donors. Germline assignment: CDR1 MDHEN and CDR2 SYDVKM. V was pared by 3 bases and J by 5 bases, with 10 bases between. The CDR3 contains 13 residues. This chain joins TRBV28 and TRBJ1-1; unclear D gene. Sequencing was performed on PBMCs. The sequence was obtained from a woman aged 40 to 49 in good health and CMV-seronegative. The CDR3 nucleotides are TGTGCCAGCAGTTTTCTGACGGGGACTGAAGCTTTCTTT. This codes for CASSFLTGTEAFF.